In its sample, the clone carrying this T cell receptor (beta chain) was seen a few times. This sample is drawn from a study of early T cells in non-severe SARS-CoV-2 infection. MiXCR, run by TCRdb on the 5' RACE reads, gives a single entry per CDR3 protein. The table has around 30,000 distinct CDR3 sequences, roughly 5.7% seen once. From germline, CDR1 is SGHVS and CDR2 FQNEAQ. CDR3 length equals 11 residues. Trimming removed 4 bases at V and 7 bases at J, with 6 bases between. This receptor was taken from an adult who was a healthcare worker with PCR-confirmed SARS-CoV-2 infection or an uninfected control (not recorded which). J is TRBJ2-3 and V is TRBV7-8; D is ambiguous. The specimen sequenced was whole blood. The CDR3 DNA reads as TGTGCCAGCAGCTCGGCTTATACGCAGTATTTT. It yields the protein CASSSAYTQYF. Full variable domain (rest looked up from reference TRBV7-8 and TRBJ2-3): GAGVSQSPRYKVAKRGQDVALRCDPISGHVSLFWYQQALGQGPEFLTYFQNEAQLDKSGLPSDRFFAERPEGSVSTLKIQRTQQEDSAVYLCASSSAYTQYFGPGTRLTVL.